This record concerns one T cell receptor beta chain sequence. Antigen: not known. V lost 0 bases and J lost 1, with 5 bases in between. Per germline, CDR1 LNHDA and CDR2 SQIVND (reference sequence). The CDR3 contains 14 residues. PCR involved 60 Vbeta and 13 Jbeta primers. Using immunoSEQ multiplex PCR, the repertoire was profiled, and TCRdb retains in-frame clones only, with some absent. The table has about 92,000 clones, 84% seen once. This sample was taken from a study of cytomegalovirus exposure and HLA in healthy donors. General study results and limits: Sequencing had likely introduced a cluster of highly shared sequence variants as an artifact.

Material for sequencing was PBMCs. The chain is built from TRBV19 and TRBJ2-3; the D is unclear. The TCR sequence derives from a woman aged 18-29 years in good health and CMV-seropositive. The CDR3 sequence: CASSIESGTDTQYF. The CDR3 DNA is TGTGCCAGTAGTATAGAGAGCGGCACAGATACGCAGTATTTT.